The 2 T cell receptor beta chains below come from one sample, sequenced in a study of blood T cells in healthy people across ages. A J-beta primer mix and a sample-barcoded 5' primer were used in a second PCR of roughly 6 to 12 cycles. TCRdb passed the 5' RACE reads through MiXCR, listing each CDR3 protein once. The sample yields about 680,000 distinct CDR3 sequences, around half seen once. Sequenced sample: blood. The origin of the receptors is a woman aged 60-70 years in good health.

This chain links TRBV30 with TRBJ1-1; D is undetermined. Per germline, CDR1 GTSNPN and CDR2 SVGIG (reference sequence). The V gene lost 2 bases and the J gene lost 3 bases, with 10 bases spanning the gap. The CDR3 consists of 13 residues. The CDR3 DNA is TGTGCCTGGAGTTATGGGTTGGACACTGAAGCTTTCTTT. Encoded protein: CAWSYGLDTEAFF. The complete variable domain, with remaining parts taken from reference TRBV30 and TRBJ1-1, reads SQTIHQWPATLVQPVGSPLSLECTVEGTSNPNLYWYRQAAGRGLQLLFYSVGIGQISSEVPQNLSASRPQDRQFILSSKKLLLSDSGFYLCAWSYGLDTEAFFGQGTRLTVV.

This clonotype appeared a few times. The rearrangement uses TRBV12-3 or TRBV12-4 and TRBJ1-6, with 9 bases aligning to TRBD1. V dropped 6 bases and J dropped 8; count of bases not matched to a gene: 5. The CDR3 is made up of 14 amino acids. The CDR3 here is CASSLGQGYSPLHF. The CDR3 bases are TGTGCCAGCAGCCTTGGACAGGGGTATTCACCCCTCCACTTT.